The 22 T cell receptor beta chains presented below share a single source sample, sequenced in a study of blood T cell repertoires in COVID-19. Libraries were prepared by immunoSEQ multiplex PCR; TCRdb keeps only in-frame clonotypes and omits some of them. The sample carries about 120,000 clones, approximately 82% recorded once. Sequencing used peripheral blood. These receptors were collected from an older man with active or convalescent COVID-19.

This chain connects TRBV6-4 to TRBJ2-1, with TRBD2 matching over 7 bases. Germline V gives CDR1 MRHNA, CDR2 SNTAGT. The CDR3 has 15 residues. J lost 6 bases, V lost 0 bases, and 5 bases had no gene match. In nucleotides, the CDR3 is TGTGCCAGCAGTGACTCTGCGGGAGAGAGCAATGAGCAGTTCTTC. Its translation: CASSDSAGESNEQFF.

CDR3 in amino acids: CASSPSFEQFF. The CDR3 DNA sequence: TGTGCCAGCTCACCTTCGTTTGAGCAGTTCTTC. This sequence joins TRBV18 and TRBJ2-1; D uncertain. Trimming left V 3 bases short and J 9 bases short, with 6 bases between. Germline V CDR1 and CDR2: KGHSH, LQKENI. This CDR3 comprises 11 residues.

V gene TRBV9 combines with J gene TRBJ1-4; TRBD1 might be the D (6 bases). CDR3 length: 15 residues. V lost 4 bases and J 5 bases, leaving 15 bases between the germline ends. Germline V CDR1 and CDR2: SGDLS, YYNGEE. This CDR3 is CASSPSWGRNEKLFF. The CDR3 nucleotides are TGTGCCAGCAGCCCGAGTTGGGGGCGAAATGAAAAACTGTTTTTT.

In its sample, this clone was seen a few times. The V and J genes are TRBV6-2 or TRBV6-3 and TRBJ2-7, with D possibly being TRBD1 (6 bases). Trimming took off 4 bases at V and 6 bases at J, with 10 bases between the two ends. The length of the CDR3 is 12 residues. The V gene's germline CDR1 is MNHEY and CDR2 SVGEGT. DNA for the CDR3: TGTGCCAGCAGTTCAGGGGACGGCGAGCAGTACTTC. It encodes CASSSGDGEQYF.

This rearrangement joins TRBV14 to TRBJ2-2; D perhaps matches TRBD2 (5 bases). The CDR3 has 15 amino acids. Germline CDR1 and CDR2: SGHDN and FVKESK. The V and J ends lost 0 bases and 1 base respectively, with 6 bases between them. CDR3 in DNA: TGTGCCAGCAGCCAAGAACTAGGGAACACCGGGGAGCTGTTTTTT. This gives the protein CASSQELGNTGELFF.

This chain links TRBV4-2 with TRBJ2-7, with D possibly matching TRBD2 (5 bases). From germline, CDR1 is LGHNA and CDR2 YNFKEQ. This CDR3 spans 13 amino acids. V shed 3 bases and J shed 6 bases, with 12 bases lying between them. This chain's CDR3 is CASSQESRGEQYF. CDR3 nucleotides: TGTGCCAGCAGCCAGGAGTCCCGGGGCGAGCAGTACTTC.

The rearrangement links TRBV7-2 to TRBJ1-1; TRBD1 matches 7 bases. The CDR3 totals 14 residues. J gave up 6 bases and V 1 base, and 5 bases lay outside the gene matches. Per germline, CDR1 SGHTA and CDR2 FQGNSA. The CDR3 loop reads CASSLVQGGSEAFF. The CDR3 DNA reads TGTGCCAGCAGCTTAGTCCAAGGGGGCTCTGAAGCTTTCTTT. Complete variable domain (other parts from reference TRBV7-2 and TRBJ1-1): GAGVSQSPSNKVTEKGKDVELRCDPISGHTALYWYRQSLGQGLEFLIYFQGNSAPDKSGLPSDRFSAERTGGSVSTLTIQRTQQEDSAVYLCASSLVQGGSEAFFGQGTRLTVV.

This clone showed up just a few times. In DNA, the CDR3 is TGTGCCAGCAGTTCAAGCGGGAGTGTTGGAACCGGGGAGCTGTTTTTT. Translating gives CASSSSGSVGTGELFF. V and J are TRBV28 and TRBJ2-2, with 8 bases matching TRBD2. Per the germline V gene, CDR1 is MDHEN and CDR2 is SYDVKM. The CDR3 runs 16 residues. The ends lost 4 bases at V and 5 bases at J; junction bases unmatched: 9.

The sample holds one count of this clone. V and J are TRBV10-3 and TRBJ2-5; tentative D call: TRBD1 (5 bases). The CDR3 runs 13 residues. CDR1 is ENHRY, CDR2 SYGVKD, per germline. V lost 3 bases and J 5 bases, leaving 10 bases between the germline ends. For the CDR3, the DNA is TGTGCCATCAGTGAAGGGGTCACTGAGACCCAGTACTTC. This translates into CAISEGVTETQYF.

This clone was detected ten times or more. J is TRBJ2-2 and V is TRBV24-1; TRBD1 might be the D (6 bases). Trimming stripped 3 bases from V and 6 bases from J, with 19 bases between. This CDR3 is built from 17 residues. Germline lookup yields CDR1 KGHDR and CDR2 SFDVKD. The CDR3 reads CATSDPRDNRGPGELFF. The CDR3 DNA reads TGTGCCACCAGTGATCCCCGGGACAATCGGGGTCCCGGGGAGCTGTTTTTT.

This clone was observed a single time. The genes are TRBV11-3 and TRBJ2-1; D is uncertain. The CDR3 extends over 12 amino acids. V was cut by 5 bases and J by 7 bases, with 9 bases left in between. CDR1 is SGHNT and CDR2 is YENEEA in the germline V gene. CDR3 in DNA: TGTGCCAGCAGCCTAAGAGAGAATGAGCAGTTCTTC. It encodes CASSLRENEQFF.

The chain recombines TRBV6-6 with TRBJ1-4, with 9 positions matching TRBD1. This CDR3 region has 14 residues. CDR1 and CDR2 from the germline V gene are MNHNY and SVGAGI (reference sequence). With 6 bases clipped from V and 5 bases from J, the junction kept 4 bases outside the gene matches. The CDR3 DNA is TGTGCCAGCAGATCGACAGGGGGAAATGAAAAACTGTTTTTT. Amino acid sequence: CASRSTGGNEKLFF.

V gene TRBV4-1 combines with J gene TRBJ1-1; D is uncertain. The V and J ends lost 3 bases and 6 bases respectively, with 8 bases between them. CDR3 size: 12 residues. CDR1 and CDR2 from the germline V gene are MGHRA and YSYEKL. The CDR3 loop is CASSQGLSEAFF. The DNA for the CDR3 is TGCGCCAGCAGCCAGGGCCTCTCTGAAGCTTTCTTT.

This rearrangement joins TRBV3-1 (or the pseudogene TRBV3-2) to TRBJ2-1; 8 nucleotides match TRBD1. Germline V gene sequence: CDR1 LGHDT, CDR2 YNNKEL (reference sequence). V shed 3 bases, J shed 6 bases, and the junction held 7 bases outside the gene matches. This CDR3 spans 15 amino acids. The CDR3 nucleotides are TGTGCCAGCAGCCACGGGACAGGAGGGGGCAATGAGCAGTTCTTC. It is translated as CASSHGTGGGNEQFF.

The chain employs TRBV7-8 and TRBJ2-1; D is possibly TRBD1 (6 bases). Looked up from germline, CDR1 is SGHVS and CDR2 is FQNEAQ. The length of the CDR3 is 19 residues. V lost 1 base, J lost 0 bases, and 19 bases lay in between. In DNA, the CDR3 is TGTGCCAGCAGCTTAGATATGAGGGGACAACTAGGCTCCTACAATGAGCAGTTCTTC. Encoded protein: CASSLDMRGQLGSYNEQFF.

On this clone itself: The junction departs from the called germline gene at one end, perhaps through a read error. This chain links TRBV15 with TRBJ1-6; D ambiguous. The CDR3 totals 13 residues. Germline V gives CDR1 LNHNV, CDR2 YYDKDF (reference sequence). CDR3 nucleotides: TGTGCCACCAGCAGTAAATATAGTTCACCCCTCCACTTT. Amino acids: CATSSKYSSPLHF.

The genes are TRBV7-2 and TRBJ2-3, with 8 bases fitting TRBD1. Per the germline V gene, CDR1 is SGHTA and CDR2 is FQGNSA. The V gene end was trimmed by 5 bases and the J gene end by 5 bases; junction bases not matched to a gene: 9. The CDR3 extends over 15 amino acids. The chain's CDR3 is CASSPRTGSLDTQYF. CDR3 nucleotide sequence: TGTGCCAGCAGCCCCCGGACAGGGTCACTAGATACGCAGTATTTT.

V and J are TRBV6-2 or TRBV6-3 and TRBJ1-4; no clear D gene. This CDR3 has 15 residues. Germline CDR1 MNHEY, CDR2 SVGEGT. The V end was cut by 5 bases, the J end by 2 bases, with 12 bases between. The CDR3 sequence is CASSRTGGTNEKLFF. In DNA, the CDR3 is TGTGCCAGCAGTCGCACCGGAGGTACTAATGAAAAACTGTTTTTT.

The CDR3 nucleotides are TGTGCCAGTAGTATAGACCCCGGGAGCTCCTACGAGCAGTACTTC. Protein product: CASSIDPGSSYEQYF. The V call is TRBV19, the J call TRBJ2-7; D perhaps matches TRBD2 (6 bases). Germline assignment: CDR1 LNHDA and CDR2 SQIVND (reference sequence). The CDR3 is 15 residues long. V was pared by 0 bases and J by 0 bases, with 9 bases between.

The chain is built from TRBV7-9 and TRBJ1-4, with D possibly matching TRBD1 (6 bases). The V gene's germline CDR1 is SEHNR and CDR2 FQNEAQ (reference sequence). The CDR3 has 19 amino acids. V gave up 4 bases and J gave up 3 bases, with 24 bases separating them. CDR3 sequence: CASSSPPRQAPVANEKLFF. The CDR3 DNA reads TGTGCCAGCAGCTCTCCTCCCCGACAGGCCCCTGTCGCTAATGAAAAACTGTTTTTT.

The chain combines TRBV5-6 with TRBJ2-2; maybe TRBD1 (6 bases). Between the trimmed V and J ends, which lost 4 bases and 2 bases, there was a span of 9 bases. The V gene's germline CDR1 is SGHDT and CDR2 YYEEEE. The CDR3 runs 14 residues. The CDR3 nucleotides are TGTGCCAGCAGCCTGGACAGAAACACCGGGGAGCTGTTTTTT. Protein sequence: CASSLDRNTGELFF.

In its sample, this clone was seen a few times. The chain combines TRBV7-8 with TRBJ1-1, with no clear D. V lost 7 bases and J lost 5, with 8 bases in between. In germline, CDR1 is SGHVS, CDR2 FQNEAQ. The CDR3 spans 11 residues. The CDR3 sequence: CASTLLTEAFF. CDR3 nucleotide sequence: TGTGCCAGCACCCTGTTAACTGAAGCTTTCTTT.